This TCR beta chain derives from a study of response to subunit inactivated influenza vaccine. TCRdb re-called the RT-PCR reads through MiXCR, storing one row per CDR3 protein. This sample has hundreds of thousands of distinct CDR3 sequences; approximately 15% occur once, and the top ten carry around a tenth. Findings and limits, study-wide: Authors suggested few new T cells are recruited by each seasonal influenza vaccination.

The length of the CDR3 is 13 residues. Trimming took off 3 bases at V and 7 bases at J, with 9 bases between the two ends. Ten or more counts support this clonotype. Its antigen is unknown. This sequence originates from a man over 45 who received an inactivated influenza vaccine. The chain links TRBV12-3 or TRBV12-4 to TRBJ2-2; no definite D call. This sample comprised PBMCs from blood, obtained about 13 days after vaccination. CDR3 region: CASSFENHGELFF. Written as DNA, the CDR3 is TGTGCCAGCAGTTTTGAGAATCACGGGGAGCTGTTTTTT.